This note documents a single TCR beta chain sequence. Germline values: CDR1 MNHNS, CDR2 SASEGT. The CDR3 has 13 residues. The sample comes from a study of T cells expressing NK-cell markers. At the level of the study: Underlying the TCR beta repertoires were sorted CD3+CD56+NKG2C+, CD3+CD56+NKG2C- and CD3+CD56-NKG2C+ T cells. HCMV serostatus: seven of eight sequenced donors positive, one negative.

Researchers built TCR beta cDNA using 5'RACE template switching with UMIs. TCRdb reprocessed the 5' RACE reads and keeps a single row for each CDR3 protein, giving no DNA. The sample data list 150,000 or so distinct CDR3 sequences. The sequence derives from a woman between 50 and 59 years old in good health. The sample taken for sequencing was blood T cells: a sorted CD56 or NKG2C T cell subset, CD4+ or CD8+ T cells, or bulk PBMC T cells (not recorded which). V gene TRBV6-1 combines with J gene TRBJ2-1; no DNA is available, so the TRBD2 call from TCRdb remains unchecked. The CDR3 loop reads CASLAGVYNEQFF.